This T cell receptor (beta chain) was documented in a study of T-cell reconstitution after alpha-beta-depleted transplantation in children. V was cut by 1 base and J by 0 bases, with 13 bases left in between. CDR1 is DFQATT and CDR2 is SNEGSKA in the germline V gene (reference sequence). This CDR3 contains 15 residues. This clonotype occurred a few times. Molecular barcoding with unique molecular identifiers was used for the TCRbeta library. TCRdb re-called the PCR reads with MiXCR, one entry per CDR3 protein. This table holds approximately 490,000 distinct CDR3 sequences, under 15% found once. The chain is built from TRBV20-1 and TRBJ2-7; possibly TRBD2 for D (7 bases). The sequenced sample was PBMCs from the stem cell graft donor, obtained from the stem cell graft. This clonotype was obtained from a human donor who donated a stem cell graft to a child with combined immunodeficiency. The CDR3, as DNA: TGCAGTGCTAGAGCTGGCGGGGGCAGCTCCTACGAGCAGTACTTC. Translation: CSARAGGGSSYEQYF.